The 29 T cell receptor beta chains presented below share a single source sample, sequenced in a study of T cell responses to AZD1222 COVID-19 vaccine. Here immunoSEQ multiplex PCR was the method, and the copy in TCRdb shows in-frame clones only, minus some. The sample has roughly 80,000 clones; 80% to 95% are singletons. The sample here was peripheral blood, taken 28 days after the second AZD1222 dose. The receptor set was obtained from an adult who received the AZD1222 COVID-19 vaccine.

J is TRBJ1-3 and V is TRBV19; D uncertain. Germline V gene lookup returns CDR1 LNHDA and CDR2 SQIVND (reference sequence). This CDR3 is built from 17 residues. Deletions cut 1 base from V and 0 bases from J, with 13 bases between. The DNA of the CDR3 is TGTGCCAGTAGTATAGTTTCCGGCGGTTCCTCTGGAAACACCATATATTTT. Residues: CASSIVSGGSSGNTIYF.

Concerning this clone itself: Other DNA sequences in this specimen translate into the identical CDR3. The V call is TRBV3-1 (or the pseudogene TRBV3-2), the J call TRBJ2-3; unclear D gene. CDR1 LGHDT and CDR2 YNNKEL come from the germline V gene (reference sequence). The CDR3 runs to 12 residues. V was clipped by 2 bases and J by 6 bases, with 6 bases between them. The chain's CDR3 is CASSQLGDTQYF. The CDR3 coding sequence is TGTGCCAGCAGCCAACTCGGGGATACGCAGTATTTT.

V gene TRBV11-2 combines with J gene TRBJ1-5, with 8 bases that match TRBD1. CDR3 length: 15 amino acids. The V and J ends lost 5 bases and 4 bases, in that order; junction bases with no gene match: 7. CDR1 is SGHAT, CDR2 FQNNGV, per germline. The CDR3, as DNA: TGTGCCAGCAGCCAAGGACAGGGACCGAATCAGCCCCAGCATTTT. Its protein is CASSQGQGPNQPQHF. Full variable domain (rest looked up from reference TRBV11-2 and TRBJ1-5): EAGVAQSPRYKIIEKRQSVAFWCNPISGHATLYWYQQILGQGPKLLIQFQNNGVVDDSQLPKDRFSAERLKGVDSTLKIQPAKLEDSAVYLCASSQGQGPNQPQHFGDGTRLSIL.

This clone appeared a few times. V and J are TRBV10-3 and TRBJ1-6; D unclear. This CDR3 comprises 12 residues. Trimming cost V 2 bases and J 8 bases, with 4 bases left between them. Germline V CDR1 and CDR2: ENHRY, SYGVKD. The CDR3 sequence: CAISEADSPLHF. The CDR3 coding sequence is TGTGCCATCAGTGAGGCGGATTCACCCCTCCACTTT.

The chain carries TRBV5-1 and TRBJ1-1; 7 bases align to TRBD1. The CDR3 sequence is 13 residues long. Germline V gene data show CDR1 as SGHRS and CDR2 as YFSETQ. V shed 4 bases, J shed 10 bases, and the junction held 10 bases outside the gene matches. The CDR3 DNA follows: TGCGCCAGCAGCGGGCCCCTCCAGGGGGTAGCTTTCTTT. Amino acid sequence: CASSGPLQGVAFF. The full variable domain, completed using reference TRBV5-1 and TRBJ1-1, is KAGVTQTPRYLIKTRGQQVTLSCSPISGHRSVSWYQQTPGQGLQFLFEYFSETQRNKGNFPGRFSGRQFSNSRSEMNVSTLELGDSALYLCASSGPLQGVAFFGQGTRLTVV.

The V call is TRBV21-1, the J call TRBJ1-3; the table's D call, TRBD1, was not checked against the DNA. TRBV21-1 is a pseudogene locus. The CDR3 is 15 amino acids. The CDR3 DNA follows: TGTGCCAGCAGCATAGAAGGGGGCTTCGGAAACACCATATATTTT. Its translation is CASSIEGGFGNTIYF.

This clone appeared once. This chain joins TRBV27 and TRBJ2-7; D is possibly TRBD2 (6 bases). V lost 3 bases and J 0 bases, leaving 15 bases between the germline ends. This CDR3 spans 16 amino acids. The germline V gene has CDR1 MNHEY and CDR2 SMNVEV (reference sequence). In nucleotides, the CDR3 is TGTGCCAGCAGTTTTGGAGGGGTTGGCGACTCCTACGAGCAGTACTTC. It encodes CASSFGGVGDSYEQYF.

This chain uses TRBV5-1 with TRBJ1-1; D not resolved. V was clipped by 2 bases and J by 1 base, with 15 bases between them. Germline V gives CDR1 SGHRS, CDR2 YFSETQ. The CDR3 consists of 16 residues. In DNA form, the CDR3 reads TGCGCCAGCAGCTTCATCCTCCAGAAATCGAACACTGAAGCTTTCTTT. It translates to CASSFILQKSNTEAFF.

The J gene is TRBJ2-7, the V gene TRBV5-3; 8 nucleotides agree with TRBD2. TRBV5-3 is assigned to the ORF class and has an uncertain function. The V gene end was trimmed by 1 base and the J gene end by 5 bases; junction bases not matched to a gene: 8. The CDR3 loop spans 15 amino acids. The CDR3 sequence is CARSLSGCGRNEQYF. The CDR3 DNA reads TGTGCCAGAAGCTTGTCGGGATGCGGGAGGAACGAGCAGTACTTC.

This clone was seen once. The chain recombines TRBV21-1 with TRBJ2-1; TRBD2 is the table's D call and was not checked against the DNA. TRBV21-1 is given as a pseudogene. This CDR3 comprises 15 residues. This CDR3 reads CASSKGVAGNNEQFF. The CDR3 nucleotides read TGTGCCAGCAGCAAAGGAGTAGCGGGGAACAATGAGCAGTTCTTC.

The rearrangement links TRBV6-5 to TRBJ1-1; weak D call: TRBD1 (6 bases). This CDR3 spans 12 amino acids. The V end was cut by 8 bases, the J end by 3 bases, with 10 bases between. Germline V CDR1 and CDR2: MNHEY, SVGAGI. The CDR3 is CASRKGDTEAFF. CDR3 coding DNA: TGTGCCAGCCGAAAGGGGGACACTGAAGCTTTCTTT.

V is TRBV3-1 (or the pseudogene TRBV3-2) and J is TRBJ1-5, with D possibly being TRBD1 (5 bases). Trimming took 4 bases from V and 0 from J, leaving 13 bases between them. This CDR3 is built from 16 residues. The germline V gene encodes CDR1 LGHDT and CDR2 YNNKEL (reference sequence). CDR3 bases: TGTGCCAGCAGCCTAGGGACGGCTTATAGCAATCAGCCCCAGCATTTT. This codes for CASSLGTAYSNQPQHF.

The chain links TRBV28 to TRBJ1-5; 7 positions agree with TRBD1. Germline lookup yields CDR1 MDHEN and CDR2 SYDVKM. The junction had 23 bases not matched to a gene; V was cut back by 9 bases and J by 3 bases. This CDR3 has 19 residues. The CDR3 loop reads CASLGAGGDSNFNNQPQHF. The CDR3 bases are TGTGCCAGTCTGGGGGCCGGGGGGGACAGCAATTTCAACAATCAGCCCCAGCATTTT.

CDR3 in DNA: TGTGCCAGTAGTCCTCGGACAGGGGGTGCTAGTGAAGCTTTCTTT. The encoded protein is CASSPRTGGASEAFF. The V gene is TRBV19, the J gene TRBJ1-1, with 10 bases that match TRBD1. CDR3 length: 15 amino acids. Germline V gives CDR1 LNHDA, CDR2 SQIVND (reference sequence). Losses at the gene ends were 5 bases for V and 7 bases for J; bases not matched to a gene: 10.

This rearrangement joins TRBV7-8 to TRBJ2-4; D not resolved. There are 19 residues in the CDR3. Per germline, CDR1 SGHVS and CDR2 FQNEAQ. The V end was cut by 3 bases, the J end by 1 base, with 22 bases between. The CDR3 sequence: CASSLAWREGFGAKNIQYF. The CDR3 DNA is TGTGCCAGCAGCTTGGCTTGGAGAGAAGGTTTTGGGGCCAAAAACATTCAGTACTTC.

J is TRBJ2-6 and V is TRBV7-2; no firm D call. The V gene lost 1 base and the J gene lost 4 bases, with 11 bases spanning the gap. Germline values: CDR1 SGHTA, CDR2 FQGNSA. This CDR3 contains 16 residues. CDR3 sequence reads: CASSLEVRAGANVLTF. CDR3 coding DNA: TGTGCCAGCAGCTTAGAGGTCCGGGCCGGGGCCAACGTCCTGACTTTC. The variable domain in full, completed from reference TRBV7-2 and TRBJ2-6, reads GAGVSQSPSNKVTEKGKDVELRCDPISGHTALYWYRQSLGQGLEFLIYFQGNSAPDKSGLPSDRFSAERTGGSVSTLTIQRTQQEDSAVYLCASSLEVRAGANVLTFGAGSRLTVL.

The gene calls are TRBV3-1 (or the pseudogene TRBV3-2) and TRBJ1-3; D not certain. V lost 4 bases, J lost 0 bases, and 7 bases lay in between. Germline V gene data show CDR1 as LGHDT and CDR2 as YNNKEL (reference sequence). CDR3 size: 14 residues. As DNA, the CDR3 is TGTGCCAGCAGCCCGGACCTCTCTGGAAACACCATATATTTT. Its translation: CASSPDLSGNTIYF.

V usage is TRBV7-8 and J usage is TRBJ1-5; TRBD1 is a possible D gene (5 bases). Germline V gene sequence: CDR1 SGHVS, CDR2 FQNEAQ. The CDR3 consists of 19 residues. V dropped 0 bases and J dropped 1 base, with 19 bases sitting between them. This CDR3 reads CASSLASGQGIGSNQPQHF. In DNA, the CDR3 is TGTGCCAGCAGCTTAGCGTCCGGGCAGGGAATTGGGAGCAATCAGCCCCAGCATTTT.

This chain links TRBV5-8 with TRBJ2-1; TRBD2 matches 10 bases. Germline V gene lookup returns CDR1 SGHTS and CDR2 YDEGEE. There are 14 residues in the CDR3. Trimming took 4 bases from V and 8 from J; bases not matched to a gene: 6. CDR3 residues: CASSRTSGVDEQFF. Here the CDR3 DNA reads TGTGCCAGCAGCCGGACTAGCGGAGTCGATGAGCAGTTCTTC.

The chain combines TRBV18 with TRBJ1-1, with unresolved D. The CDR3 covers 15 residues. V gave up 1 base and J gave up 1 base, with 10 bases separating them. Germline V gives CDR1 KGHSH, CDR2 LQKENI. The DNA for the CDR3 is TGTGCCAGCTCACCACTGGTGGAGGCGAACACTGAAGCTTTCTTT. The encoded protein is CASSPLVEANTEAFF. Drawing the rest from reference TRBV18 and TRBJ1-1, the complete variable domain is NAGVMQNPRHLVRRRGQEARLRCSPMKGHSHVYWYRQLPEEGLKFMVYLQKENIIDESGMPKERFSAEFPKEGPSILRIQQVVRGDSAAYFCASSPLVEANTEAFFGQGTRLTVV.

The chain has TRBV6-5 and TRBJ2-5, with a tentative D call TRBD1 (6 bases). The CDR3 spans 14 residues. Looked up from germline, CDR1 is MNHEY and CDR2 is SVGAGI. Trimming removed 5 bases at V and 1 base at J, with 11 bases between. The CDR3 here is CASSIGQSQETQYF. In nucleotides, the CDR3 is TGTGCCAGCAGTATTGGACAGAGCCAAGAGACCCAGTACTTC.

This clone was seen a single time. This chain uses TRBV7-8 with TRBJ2-2, with D tentatively TRBD1 (8 bases). This CDR3 is 16 amino acids long. Trimming cost V 5 bases and J 5 bases, with 18 bases left between them. Germline V CDR1 and CDR2: SGHVS, FQNEAQ. CDR3 protein: CASSPLGQGGTGELFF. CDR3 coding DNA: TGTGCCAGCAGCCCCCTAGGACAGGGAGGGACCGGGGAGCTGTTTTTT.

The sample holds one count of this clone. The CDR3 loop is CASFRQGANQPQHF. The CDR3 bases are TGTGCCAGCTTCAGACAGGGGGCCAATCAGCCCCAGCATTTT. The V and J genes are TRBV6-5 and TRBJ1-5, with TRBD1 identical over 10 bases. The germline V gene encodes CDR1 MNHEY and CDR2 SVGAGI. This CDR3 has 14 residues. J gave up 3 bases and V 8 bases, and 4 bases lay outside the gene matches.

The chain's CDR3 is CASTTEGTGELFF. The CDR3 DNA reads as TGTGCCAGCACCACGGAGGGCACCGGGGAGCTGTTTTTT. The V call is TRBV18, the J call TRBJ2-2; TRBD2 might be the D (6 bases). This CDR3 comprises 13 residues. The ends were cut back, 8 bases at V and 4 bases at J, with 11 bases in the middle. Germline CDR1 and CDR2: KGHSH and LQKENI. The full variable domain, in which reference TRBV18 and TRBJ2-2 provide the parts outside the CDR3, is NAGVMQNPRHLVRRRGQEARLRCSPMKGHSHVYWYRQLPEEGLKFMVYLQKENIIDESGMPKERFSAEFPKEGPSILRIQQVVRGDSAAYFCASTTEGTGELFFGEGSRLTVL.

V usage is TRBV30 and J usage is TRBJ1-4; no reliable D call. The CDR3 is 15 amino acids. The V and J ends lost 0 bases and 3 bases respectively, with 11 bases between them. The germline V gene has CDR1 GTSNPN and CDR2 SVGIG (reference sequence). Here the CDR3 reads CAWSVGIQANEKLFF. Written as DNA, the CDR3 is TGTGCCTGGAGTGTAGGGATCCAGGCTAATGAAAAACTGTTTTTT.

V and J are TRBV3-1 (or the pseudogene TRBV3-2) and TRBJ2-7, with 7 bases fitting TRBD2. Germline-derived CDR1 and CDR2 are LGHDT and YNNKEL (reference sequence). The CDR3 spans 15 residues. V lost 4 bases and J lost 2; bases outside the gene matches: 8. CDR3 nucleotide sequence: TGTGCCAGCAGCCCGCTCCCTAGCGGTCCCTACGAGCAGTACTTC. Protein: CASSPLPSGPYEQYF.

This chain connects TRBV2 to TRBJ2-2; D unresolved. Trimming pared 4 bases from V and 5 bases from J, leaving 8 bases between. CDR1 is SNHLY, CDR2 FYNNEI, per germline. The CDR3 runs to 13 residues. CDR3 amino acids: CASSVTQTGELFF. The DNA for the CDR3 is TGTGCCAGCAGTGTTACGCAAACCGGGGAGCTGTTTTTT.

This clone showed up just once. The J gene is TRBJ2-7, the V gene TRBV5-6; D may correspond to TRBD1 or TRBD2 (6 bases each). This CDR3 contains 16 residues. The V end lost 0 bases, the J end lost 3 bases, and 16 bases lay between the germline ends. Germline CDR1 SGHDT, CDR2 YYEEEE. CDR3 sequence: CASSLAEGGVYYEQYF. The CDR3 coding sequence is TGTGCCAGCAGCTTGGCTGAGGGGGGCGTCTACTACGAGCAGTACTTC.

The chain recombines TRBV6-2 or TRBV6-3 with TRBJ2-1; TRBD2 matches at 10 bases. Germline CDR1 reads MNHEY; CDR2 reads SVGEGT. After removal of 3 bases from V and 7 bases from J, the junction contained 9 bases not matched to a gene. CDR3 length: 16 residues. Here the CDR3 DNA reads TGTGCCAGCAGTTATGGTAGCGGGAGGCCTGGGAATGAGCAGTTCTTC. Its protein is CASSYGSGRPGNEQFF.